This T cell receptor (beta chain) is from a study of blood T cell repertoires in COVID-19. Germline CDR1 is SGHRS and CDR2 is YFSETQ. V lost 4 bases and J 4 bases, leaving 15 bases between the germline ends. CDR3 size: 15 residues. The repertoire was sequenced with immunoSEQ multiplex PCR; TCRdb's copy has only in-frame clones and lacks some. The sample shows around 39,000 clones, approximately 86% of them seen only once. The sequenced sample consisted of peripheral blood. This receptor was obtained from a man aged 40-55 years with active COVID-19. The chain links TRBV5-1 to TRBJ1-5, with D hard to call. CDR3 nucleotide sequence: TGCGCCAGCAGCATCGACGGACGGGGTAATCAGCCCCAGCATTTT. It yields the protein CASSIDGRGNQPQHF.